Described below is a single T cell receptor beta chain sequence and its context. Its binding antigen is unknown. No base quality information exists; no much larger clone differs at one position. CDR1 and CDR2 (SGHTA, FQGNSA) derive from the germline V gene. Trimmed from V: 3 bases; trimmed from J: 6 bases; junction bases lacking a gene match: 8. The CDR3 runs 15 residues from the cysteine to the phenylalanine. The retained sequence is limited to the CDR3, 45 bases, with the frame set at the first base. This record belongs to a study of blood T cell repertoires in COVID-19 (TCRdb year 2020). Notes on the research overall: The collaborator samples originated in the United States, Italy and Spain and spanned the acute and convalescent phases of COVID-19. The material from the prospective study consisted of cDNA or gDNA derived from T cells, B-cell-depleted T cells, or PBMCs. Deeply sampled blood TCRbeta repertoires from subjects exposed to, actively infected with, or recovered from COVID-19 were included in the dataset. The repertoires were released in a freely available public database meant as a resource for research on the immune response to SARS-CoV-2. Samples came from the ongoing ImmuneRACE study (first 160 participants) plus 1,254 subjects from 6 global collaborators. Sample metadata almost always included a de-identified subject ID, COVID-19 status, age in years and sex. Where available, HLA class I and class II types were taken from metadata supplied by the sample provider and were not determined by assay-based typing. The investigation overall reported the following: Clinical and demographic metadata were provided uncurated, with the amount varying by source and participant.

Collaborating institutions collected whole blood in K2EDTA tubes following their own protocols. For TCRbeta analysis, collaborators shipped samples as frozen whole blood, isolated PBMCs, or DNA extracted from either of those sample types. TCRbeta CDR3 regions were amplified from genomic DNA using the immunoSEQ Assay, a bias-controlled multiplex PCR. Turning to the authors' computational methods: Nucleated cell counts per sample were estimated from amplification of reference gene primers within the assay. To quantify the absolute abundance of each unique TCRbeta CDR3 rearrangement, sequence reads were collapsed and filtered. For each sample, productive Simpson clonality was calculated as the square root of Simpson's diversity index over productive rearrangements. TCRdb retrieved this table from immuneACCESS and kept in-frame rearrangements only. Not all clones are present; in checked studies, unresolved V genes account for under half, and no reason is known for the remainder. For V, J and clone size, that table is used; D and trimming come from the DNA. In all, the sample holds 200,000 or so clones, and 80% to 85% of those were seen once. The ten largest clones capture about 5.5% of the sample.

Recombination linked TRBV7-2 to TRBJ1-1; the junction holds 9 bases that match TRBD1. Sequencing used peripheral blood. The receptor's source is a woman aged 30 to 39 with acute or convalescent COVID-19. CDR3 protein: CASSLDNRGRSEAFF. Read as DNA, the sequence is TGTGCCAGCAGCTTGGACAACAGGGGGCGTTCTGAAGCTTTCTTT.